This TCR beta chain stems from a study of CD8 T cells in ankylosing spondylitis. General observations from the study: Disease-linked clones bore a CD8+ phenotype and were relatively rare in peripheral blood. Researchers reportedly found disease-linked clones significantly enriched in matched ankylosing spondylitis synovial fluid.

As concerns this clonotype: What it binds is not known.

The J segment lost 3 bases and the V segment lost 6 bases, leaving 4 bases of the junction unmatched. CDR3 size: 13 residues. The germline V gene encodes CDR1 SGDLS and CDR2 YYNGEE. The TCR beta libraries were generated through quantitative 5'-RACE incorporating molecular barcodes. MiXCR was run by TCRdb on the 5' RACE reads, yielding one entry per CDR3 protein. The sample includes roughly 230,000 distinct CDR3 sequences, more than 15% seen only once; the top ten take over 25%. The TCR sequence derives from a male donor with ankylosing spondylitis or in good health (not recorded which). This chain uses TRBV9 with TRBJ1-2; TRBD1 matches 8 bases. Sequenced: blood, either unsorted or a sorted T cell fraction (not recorded which). This CDR3 reads CASTQDRDYGYTF. CDR3 nucleotide sequence: TGTGCCAGCACCCAGGACAGGGACTATGGCTACACCTTC.